These T cell receptor beta chains were read from a single sample in a study of blood T cell repertoires in COVID-19. Generated by immunoSEQ multiplex PCR, the TCRdb table keeps only in-frame clones and is missing some. The sample lists roughly 230,000 clones, about 83% seen once, with roughly 8.7% in the top ten. Sequencing input: peripheral blood. The receptors originated from a man between 40 and 49 years old with active or convalescent COVID-19. The CDR3 runs from the conserved cysteine through the conserved F or W. The D gene is left open where the match is weak. Size tells how often a clone was seen (once, few, many) or the class of an expanded clone, and some rows leave it out.

CDR3aa: CASTRGQLGRETQYF
CDR3nt: TGTGCCAGCACAAGAGGACAACTTGGGAGGGAGACCCAGTACTTC
d_gene: .
v_gene: TRBV7-8
len: 15
abundance: .
j_gene: TRBJ2-5

CDR3aa: CASSPDTAVRNSPLHF
CDR3nt: TGTGCCAGCAGTCCGGACACGGCCGTACGAAATTCACCCCTCCACTTT
d_gene: .
v_gene: TRBV27
len: 16
abundance: .
j_gene: TRBJ1-6

CDR3aa: CASSLDLTGGGYTF
CDR3nt: TGCGCCAGCAGCTTAGACTTGACAGGCGGTGGCTACACCTTC
d_gene: .
v_gene: TRBV5-1
len: 14
abundance: once
j_gene: TRBJ1-2

CDR3aa: CASSPAGDSNQPQHF
CDR3nt: TGTGCCAGCAGTCCCGCCGGGGATAGCAATCAGCCCCAGCATTTT
d_gene: .
v_gene: TRBV6-6
len: 15
abundance: .
j_gene: TRBJ1-5

CDR3aa: CASSMDRDRYGYTF
CDR3nt: TGTGCCAGTAGTATGGACAGGGATAGGTATGGCTACACCTTC
d_gene: TRBD1
v_gene: TRBV19
len: 14
abundance: .
j_gene: TRBJ1-2

CDR3aa: CASSKGQILYEQYF
CDR3nt: TGTGCCAGCTCTAAGGGACAGATACTATACGAGCAGTACTTC
d_gene: TRBD1
v_gene: TRBV27
len: 14
abundance: .
j_gene: TRBJ2-7

CDR3aa: CASSSGERGGTGELFF
CDR3nt: TGCGCCAGCAGCAGTGGGGAAAGGGGGGGCACCGGGGAGCTGTTTTTT
d_gene: .
v_gene: TRBV4-1
len: 16
abundance: once
j_gene: TRBJ2-2

CDR3aa: CASSDGDNSYNEQFF
CDR3nt: TGTGCCAGCAGCGACGGGGACAACTCCTACAATGAGCAGTTCTTC
d_gene: .
v_gene: TRBV6-5
len: 15
abundance: .
j_gene: TRBJ2-1

CDR3aa: CASSRNLGQGSYGYTF
CDR3nt: TGTGCCAGCAGCCGAAACCTCGGACAGGGAAGCTATGGCTACACCTTC
d_gene: TRBD1
v_gene: TRBV27
len: 16
abundance: once
j_gene: TRBJ1-2

CDR3aa: CASSARPGALDGYTF
CDR3nt: TGTGCCAGCTCGGCCAGACCAGGGGCTTTGGATGGCTACACCTTC
d_gene: .
v_gene: TRBV6-5
len: 15
abundance: .
j_gene: TRBJ1-2

CDR3aa: CASSPLAGGPLKDTQYF
CDR3nt: TGTGCCAGCAGCCCACTAGCGGGGGGGCCGTTGAAAGATACGCAGTATTTT
d_gene: TRBD2
v_gene: TRBV7-9
len: 17
abundance: .
j_gene: TRBJ2-3

CDR3aa: CASSLEGTLYGYTF
CDR3nt: TGTGCCAGCAGCTTAGAGGGGACTCTCTATGGCTACACCTTC
d_gene: .
v_gene: TRBV7-9
len: 14
abundance: .
j_gene: TRBJ1-2

CDR3aa: CASSPGQGAVAFF
CDR3nt: TGTGCCAGCAGCCCCGGACAGGGGGCGGTAGCTTTCTTT
d_gene: TRBD1
v_gene: TRBV4-2
len: 13
abundance: .
j_gene: TRBJ1-1

CDR3aa: CASSLQPGQGDTEAFF
CDR3nt: TGTGCCAGCAGCCTACAACCGGGACAGGGGGACACTGAAGCTTTCTTT
d_gene: TRBD1
v_gene: TRBV6-2/TRBV6-3
len: 16
abundance: .
j_gene: TRBJ1-1

CDR3aa: CASSQDTGGGNEKLFF
CDR3nt: TGTGCCAGCAGCCAAGATACAGGGGGCGGTAATGAAAAACTGTTTTTT
d_gene: TRBD1
v_gene: TRBV4-2
len: 16
abundance: .
j_gene: TRBJ1-4

CDR3aa: CASSQDRAGEQYF
CDR3nt: TGTGCCAGCAGCCAAGACCGGGCGGGGGAGCAGTACTTC
d_gene: .
v_gene: TRBV4-2
len: 13
abundance: .
j_gene: TRBJ2-7

CDR3aa: CSVEESFDTQYF
CDR3nt: TGCAGCGTTGAAGAATCGTTCGATACGCAGTATTTT
d_gene: .
v_gene: TRBV29-1
len: 12
abundance: .
j_gene: TRBJ2-3

CDR3aa: CASSGPGGNSPLHF
CDR3nt: TGTGCCAGCAGTGGGCCGGGGGGGAATTCACCCCTCCACTTT
d_gene: .
v_gene: TRBV25-1
len: 14
abundance: .
j_gene: TRBJ1-6

CDR3aa: CSVDRQTMNYGYTF
CDR3nt: TGCAGCGTTGATCGGCAGACTATGAACTATGGCTACACCTTC
d_gene: .
v_gene: TRBV29-1
len: 14
abundance: .
j_gene: TRBJ1-2

CDR3aa: CASSMETGSNYGYTF
CDR3nt: TGTGCCAGTAGTATGGAGACAGGGTCCAACTATGGCTACACCTTC
d_gene: TRBD1
v_gene: TRBV19
len: 15
abundance: .
j_gene: TRBJ1-2

CDR3aa: CASSPPVFGQGTEAFF
CDR3nt: TGTGCCAGCTCACCACCAGTATTTGGACAGGGGACTGAAGCTTTCTTT
d_gene: TRBD1
v_gene: TRBV18
len: 16
abundance: .
j_gene: TRBJ1-1

CDR3aa: CASSLGRYEQYF
CDR3nt: TGTGCCAGCAGCCTAGGGAGATACGAGCAGTACTTC
d_gene: .
v_gene: TRBV11-3
len: 12
abundance: .
j_gene: TRBJ2-7

CDR3aa: CAISGSGEQFF
CDR3nt: TGTGCCATCAGCGGGAGTGGTGAGCAGTTCTTC
d_gene: .
v_gene: TRBV10-3
len: 11
abundance: .
j_gene: TRBJ2-1

CDR3aa: CASSISFDQPQHF
CDR3nt: TGTGCCAGTAGTATCAGTTTCGATCAGCCCCAGCATTTT
d_gene: .
v_gene: TRBV19
len: 13
abundance: few
j_gene: TRBJ1-5

CDR3aa: CATSDLGQTGELFF
CDR3nt: TGTGCCACCAGTGATTTGGGACAGACCGGGGAGCTGTTTTTT
d_gene: .
v_gene: TRBV24-1
len: 14
abundance: .
j_gene: TRBJ2-2

CDR3aa: CASSVGQGALISYEQYF
CDR3nt: TGCGCCAGCAGCGTCGGACAGGGGGCGCTTATCTCCTACGAGCAGTACTTC
d_gene: TRBD1
v_gene: TRBV5-1
len: 17
abundance: once
j_gene: TRBJ2-7

CDR3aa: CASSGGFQETQYF
CDR3nt: TGTGCCAGTAGTGGAGGGTTCCAAGAGACCCAGTACTTC
d_gene: .
v_gene: TRBV19
len: 13
abundance: .
j_gene: TRBJ2-5

CDR3aa: CASSTGTSGRPREQYF
CDR3nt: TGTGCCAGTAGTACGGGGACTAGCGGGAGACCTCGGGAGCAGTACTTC
d_gene: TRBD2
v_gene: TRBV19
len: 16
abundance: .
j_gene: TRBJ2-7

CDR3aa: CASTPGPLNYGYTF
CDR3nt: TGCGCCAGCACCCCAGGTCCCCTTAACTATGGCTACACCTTC
d_gene: .
v_gene: TRBV5-1
len: 14
abundance: few
j_gene: TRBJ1-2

CDR3aa: CSVEDPVNTEAFF
CDR3nt: TGCAGCGTTGAAGATCCTGTGAACACTGAAGCTTTCTTT
d_gene: .
v_gene: TRBV29-1
len: 13
abundance: .
j_gene: TRBJ1-1

CDR3aa: CASSASGTGPYEQYF
CDR3nt: TGTGCCAGCAGCGCCTCCGGGACAGGCCCCTACGAGCAGTACTTC
d_gene: TRBD1
v_gene: TRBV9
len: 15
abundance: .
j_gene: TRBJ2-7

CDR3aa: CAWSVREVDSSPLHF
CDR3nt: TGTGCCTGGAGTGTACGGGAGGTGGACAGCTCACCCCTCCACTTT
d_gene: .
v_gene: TRBV30
len: 15
abundance: many
j_gene: TRBJ1-6

CDR3aa: CASSSVGAAGDQNYGYTF
CDR3nt: TGTGCCAGCAGCTCAGTCGGGGCGGCAGGGGATCAAAACTATGGCTACACCTTC
d_gene: .
v_gene: TRBV9
len: 18
abundance: .
j_gene: TRBJ1-2

CDR3aa: CASSFVTANYGYTF
CDR3nt: TGTGCCAGCAGCTTCGTAACAGCTAACTATGGCTACACCTTC
d_gene: .
v_gene: TRBV11-2
len: 14
abundance: .
j_gene: TRBJ1-2

CDR3aa: CASRVQGAYGYTF
CDR3nt: TGTGCCAGCAGAGTACAGGGGGCGTATGGCTACACCTTC
d_gene: TRBD1
v_gene: TRBV6-5
len: 13
abundance: .
j_gene: TRBJ1-2

CDR3aa: CASSESPGANTEAFF
CDR3nt: TGCGCCAGCAGCGAGAGCCCAGGGGCCAACACTGAAGCTTTCTTT
d_gene: .
v_gene: TRBV5-1
len: 15
abundance: .
j_gene: TRBJ1-1

CDR3aa: CASSPLGLAGNGELFF
CDR3nt: TGTGCCAGCAGCCCCCTAGGACTAGCGGGAAACGGGGAGCTGTTTTTT
d_gene: TRBD2
v_gene: TRBV3-1/TRBV3-2
len: 16
abundance: .
j_gene: TRBJ2-2

CDR3aa: CSASIDWRKRLLSTDTQYF
CDR3nt: TGCAGTGCTAGTATCGACTGGCGAAAAAGACTCCTTTCCACAGATACGCAGTATTTT
d_gene: .
v_gene: TRBV20-1
len: 19
abundance: .
j_gene: TRBJ2-3

CDR3aa: CASSESGGTYEQYF
CDR3nt: TGTGCCAGCAGTGAATCAGGGGGCACCTACGAGCAGTACTTC
d_gene: TRBD1
v_gene: TRBV25-1
len: 14
abundance: .
j_gene: TRBJ2-7

CDR3aa: CAWSTRGHTEAFF
CDR3nt: TGTGCCTGGAGTACTCGGGGTCACACTGAAGCTTTCTTT
d_gene: .
v_gene: TRBV30
len: 13
abundance: .
j_gene: TRBJ1-1

CDR3aa: CASSLDQRGASTDTQYF
CDR3nt: TGTGCCAGCAGCTTGGACCAGCGGGGGGCAAGCACAGATACGCAGTATTTT
d_gene: TRBD2
v_gene: TRBV5-4
len: 17
abundance: .
j_gene: TRBJ2-3

CDR3aa: CAWSVATDTQYF
CDR3nt: TGTGCCTGGAGTGTAGCCACAGATACGCAGTATTTT
d_gene: .
v_gene: TRBV30
len: 12
abundance: .
j_gene: TRBJ2-3

CDR3aa: CAISGQKNDRASYEQYF
CDR3nt: TGTGCCATCAGTGGCCAAAAAAATGACAGGGCTTCCTACGAGCAGTACTTC
d_gene: TRBD1
v_gene: TRBV10-3
len: 17
abundance: .
j_gene: TRBJ2-7

CDR3aa: CASSYDSQETQYF
CDR3nt: TGTGCCAGCAGCTACGACAGTCAAGAGACCCAGTACTTC
d_gene: .
v_gene: TRBV5-5
len: 13
abundance: few
j_gene: TRBJ2-5

CDR3aa: CASSAGAGNTGELFF
CDR3nt: TGTGCCAGCAGCGCAGGGGCAGGGAATACCGGGGAGCTGTTTTTT
d_gene: .
v_gene: TRBV9
len: 15
abundance: .
j_gene: TRBJ2-2

CDR3aa: CASSYETGPYSNQPQHF
CDR3nt: TGTGCCAGCAGTTACGAAACAGGACCGTATAGCAATCAGCCCCAGCATTTT
d_gene: .
v_gene: TRBV6-2/TRBV6-3
len: 17
abundance: .
j_gene: TRBJ1-5

CDR3aa: CASRQIGGNEQFF
CDR3nt: TGTGCCAGCAGACAAATCGGGGGGAATGAGCAGTTCTTC
d_gene: TRBD2
v_gene: TRBV2
len: 13
abundance: .
j_gene: TRBJ2-1